A selection of T cell receptor beta chains follows, all from one sample in a study of blood T cell repertoires in COVID-19. Sequenced by immunoSEQ multiplex PCR; TCRdb stores in-frame clones only, minus some. This sample has about 230,000 clones; approximately 88% occur once, and the top ten carry around 25%. Specimen: peripheral blood. All receptors come from a man in his forties with acute or convalescent COVID-19. The CDR3 runs from the conserved cysteine through the conserved F or W. D genes are given only for firm matches. The listing skips clone size in some rows; elsewhere it reads once, few, many or a size class.

abundance	v_gene	d_gene	j_gene	CDR3aa	CDR3nt
NA	TRBV5-5	NA	TRBJ1-1	CASSFSVDTEAFF	TGTGCCAGCAGCTTTTCGGTGGACACTGAAGCTTTCTTT
NA	TRBV28	NA	TRBJ1-1	CASSLSDTEAFF	TGTGCCAGCAGTTTGAGCGACACTGAAGCTTTCTTT
NA	TRBV7-2	TRBD1	TRBJ1-2	CASSLDRGALSYGYTF	TGTGCCAGCAGCCTGGACAGGGGCGCCTTGTCCTATGGCTACACCTTC
NA	TRBV9	TRBD1	TRBJ1-6	CASSPTGTGGPNSPLHF	TGTGCCAGCAGCCCCACCGGGACAGGTGGCCCTAATTCACCCCTCCACTTT
NA	TRBV18	NA	TRBJ1-6	CASSLYREEGSPLHF	TGTGCCAGCTCTCTCTATCGCGAGGAGGGATCACCCCTCCACTTT
NA	TRBV5-1	TRBD2	TRBJ2-5	CASSRLADQETQYF	TGCGCCAGCTCCCGGCTAGCGGATCAAGAGACCCAGTACTTC
NA	TRBV3-1/TRBV3-2	NA	TRBJ1-1	CASSQGASTEAFF	TGTGCCAGCAGCCAGGGGGCTTCGACTGAAGCTTTCTTT
NA	TRBV10-3	NA	TRBJ1-1	CAISDDRRNTEAFF	TGTGCCATCAGTGACGACAGGCGGAACACTGAAGCTTTCTTT
NA	TRBV11-2	NA	TRBJ2-5	CASSWGTRQGMGETQYF	TGTGCCAGCAGCTGGGGGACGCGTCAGGGGATGGGAGAGACCCAGTACTTC
few	TRBV10-3	TRBD2	TRBJ2-7	CAIIRTSGRPRAYEQYF	TGTGCCATCATCCGGACTAGCGGGAGACCCCGGGCATACGAGCAGTACTTC
NA	TRBV10-3	TRBD2	TRBJ2-1	CAISGETSGIYNEQFF	TGTGCCATCAGTGGTGAGACTAGCGGGATTTACAATGAGCAGTTCTTC
NA	TRBV27	NA	TRBJ1-2	CASSSMSPDRLYGYTF	TGTGCCAGCAGTTCAATGTCTCCTGACAGGCTATATGGCTACACCTTC
NA	TRBV19	NA	TRBJ2-1	CASSMYSAAEQFF	TGTGCCAGTAGTATGTACTCGGCGGCCGAGCAGTTCTTC
NA	TRBV6-5	NA	TRBJ1-1	CASSYSPYRNTEAFF	TGTGCCAGCAGTTACTCCCCATACAGGAACACTGAAGCTTTCTTT
few	TRBV7-9	TRBD1	TRBJ1-4	CASSPDRGNEKLFF	TGTGCCAGCAGCCCAGACAGGGGAAATGAAAAACTGTTTTTT
NA	TRBV11-2	NA	TRBJ2-1	CASSLERQAWEQFF	TGTGCCAGCAGCTTAGAGCGGCAAGCCTGGGAGCAGTTCTTC
NA	TRBV13	TRBD1	TRBJ1-2	CASSPGGQGNYGYTF	TGTGCCAGCAGCCCAGGGGGACAGGGGAACTATGGCTACACCTTC
NA	TRBV2	TRBD1	TRBJ1-3	CASTATGVQDTIYF	TGTGCCAGCACTGCTACAGGGGTTCAAGACACCATATATTTT
NA	TRBV30	TRBD1	TRBJ1-1	CAWERDRETTEAFF	TGTGCCTGGGAGAGGGACAGGGAGACCACTGAAGCTTTCTTT
NA	TRBV25-1	TRBD1	TRBJ1-2	CASSELNQGANGYTF	TGTGCCAGCAGTGAATTAAATCAGGGGGCAAATGGCTACACCTTC
NA	TRBV7-9	NA	TRBJ2-7	CASSFSSYEQYF	TGTGCCAGCAGCTTTTCGTCTTACGAGCAGTACTTC
NA	TRBV2	NA	TRBJ2-5	CASTSWLASQETQYF	TGTGCCAGCACGTCTTGGCTAGCGAGTCAAGAGACCCAGTACTTC
NA	TRBV4-1	TRBD1	TRBJ2-2	CASSHHRGQGETGELFF	TGCGCCAGCAGCCACCATAGGGGACAGGGTGAAACCGGGGAGCTGTTTTTT
once	TRBV30	NA	TRBJ1-2	CAWRSGTPDLKDYGYTF	TGTGCCTGGAGGTCGGGGACACCTGACCTTAAAGACTATGGCTACACCTTC
NA	TRBV29-1	NA	TRBJ1-2	CSVGGYGYTF	TGCAGCGTTGGAGGGTACGGCTACACCTTC
NA	TRBV9	NA	TRBJ1-1	CASSVLENTEAFF	TGTGCCAGCAGCGTATTAGAGAACACTGAAGCTTTCTTT
NA	TRBV11-2	NA	TRBJ2-2	CASSLERGTGWTGELFF	TGTGCCAGCAGTCTCGAAAGAGGAACAGGGTGGACCGGGGAGCTGTTTTTT
NA	TRBV5-5	NA	TRBJ2-1	CASSGGLSGFSGNEQFF	TGTGCCAGCAGCGGGGGACTCAGCGGGTTCTCTGGCAATGAGCAGTTCTTC
NA	TRBV6-6	NA	TRBJ1-2	CASSYSRGGGTAGYTF	TGTGCCAGCAGTTACTCGAGGGGCGGGGGAACGGCTGGCTACACCTTC
NA	TRBV29-1	TRBD1	TRBJ1-2	CSVGQGDNYGYTF	TGCAGCGTTGGGCAGGGGGATAACTATGGCTACACCTTC
few	TRBV7-2	NA	TRBJ1-1	CASSLFTSGVTEAFF	TGTGCCAGCAGCTTATTTACGTCCGGGGTTACTGAAGCTTTCTTT
NA	TRBV29-1	NA	TRBJ1-1	CSVVTGYTEAFF	TGCAGCGTTGTTACAGGGTACACTGAAGCTTTCTTT
once	TRBV2	NA	TRBJ2-3	CASSDSTSTDTQYF	TGTGCCAGCAGTGATTCCACTAGCACAGATACGCAGTATTTT
NA	TRBV23-1	NA	TRBJ1-1	CASSHPVREGMNTEAFF	TGCGCCAGCAGTCACCCCGTCAGGGAGGGGATGAACACTGAAGCTTTCTTT
once	TRBV19	TRBD1	TRBJ1-1	CATTGQGRTEAFF	TGTGCCACTACGGGACAGGGGAGGACTGAAGCTTTCTTT
NA	TRBV19	NA	TRBJ2-7	CASASGTQGKDF	TGTGCCAGTGCTTCCGGGACACAGGGCAAGGACTTC
NA	TRBV3-1/TRBV3-2	TRBD2	TRBJ2-3	CASSPSGLAGDTQYF	TGTGCCAGCAGCCCCTCGGGACTAGCGGGGGATACGCAGTATTTT
once	TRBV19	NA	TRBJ1-1	CASSMGGILNTEAFF	TGTGCCAGTAGTATGGGAGGGATACTGAACACTGAAGCTTTCTTT
NA	TRBV5-4	TRBD1	TRBJ2-1	CASNRQGIDYNEQFF	TGTGCCAGCAACCGACAGGGGATCGACTACAATGAGCAGTTCTTC
NA	TRBV18	NA	TRBJ1-1	CASSPVVRQDEAFF	TGTGCCAGCTCACCTGTAGTCAGGCAGGATGAAGCTTTCTTT
NA	TRBV9	NA	TRBJ2-1	CASSVAGRGKYNEQFF	TGTGCCAGCAGCGTAGCCGGCAGGGGAAAATACAATGAGCAGTTCTTC
NA	TRBV11-2	NA	TRBJ1-3	CASRRAVTGNTIYF	TGTGCCAGCAGGAGGGCAGTGACTGGAAACACCATATATTTT
NA	TRBV9	NA	TRBJ1-1	CASSVHGRTNTEAFF	TGTGCCAGCAGCGTCCACGGACGGACAAACACTGAAGCTTTCTTT
NA	TRBV6-2/TRBV6-3	TRBD1	TRBJ1-1	CASSDTLRTGSNTVAFF	TGTGCCAGCAGCGATACCCTGAGGACAGGGTCTAATACGGTGGCTTTCTTT
NA	TRBV30	TRBD2	TRBJ2-2	CAWRRASGSNTGELFF	TGTGCCTGGAGAAGGGCTAGCGGGAGTAACACCGGGGAGCTGTTTTTT
NA	TRBV19	NA	TRBJ2-3	CASSIGATDTQYF	TGTGCCAGTAGTATAGGCGCTACAGATACGCAGTATTTT
NA	TRBV10-3	NA	TRBJ2-3	CAISTTENTDTQYF	TGTGCCATCAGTACGACAGAGAACACAGATACGCAGTATTTT